This TCR beta chain derives from a study of T cell clones after liver transplantation. Study context: Immunosuppression withdrawal was tried within 2 years after liver transplantation in this trial. At least one year of complete immunosuppression withdrawal without enzymes over twice normal defined tolerance. TCRbeta sequencing after a pre-transplant mixed lymphocyte reaction identified graft-donor-reactive clones, later tracked in post-transplant blood. Samples came pre-transplant, pre-randomization before withdrawal, and post-randomization after withdrawal ended.

TCRdb's table, derived via immunoSEQ multiplex PCR, lists solely in-frame clones and lacks some. The sample carries some 60,000 clones, around 75% recorded once. The V end lost 3 bases, the J end lost 4 bases, and 12 bases lay between the germline ends. The CDR3 spans 14 residues. Germline V gene lookup returns CDR1 SGHAT and CDR2 FQNNGV. The sequencing used CD4+ T cells from blood, collected before liver transplant. The chain uses TRBV11-2 and TRBJ1-2, with D possibly TRBD1 on 6 matching bases. The clonotype was recovered from a human donor who received a liver transplant. CDR3 loop: CASSFMDSPYGYTF. DNA for the CDR3: TGTGCCAGCAGCTTTATGGACAGCCCCTATGGCTACACCTTC.